This entry describes one T cell receptor (beta chain). The assay was immunoSEQ multiplex PCR, and TCRdb's table has in-frame clones only and misses some. The sample records 45,000 to 65,000 clones, 94% being singletons. The data stem from a study of technical replicates of blood from several donors. Sequencing used T cells isolated from PBMCs. The TCR comes from a human donor in good health.

This chain's CDR3 is CASSPGNFISPLHF. The CDR3 bases are TGTGCCAGCAGCCCGGGAAACTTCATTTCACCCCTCCACTTT. V is TRBV7-9 and J is TRBJ1-6; D remains ambiguous. The CDR3 totals 14 residues. V shed 5 bases and J shed 9 bases, with 14 bases lying between them. Germline V lookup: CDR1 SEHNR, CDR2 FQNEAQ (reference sequence).